This T cell receptor beta chain was recovered during a study of T cells after somatic rescue of genetic block. A few counts support this clone. Clones were sequenced by immunoSEQ multiplex PCR, and TCRdb holds only the in-frame ones, with some missing. The profile shows about 110,000 clones, just over 90% of them singletons. The sequenced sample was peripheral blood mononuclear cells (PBMCs). The TCR originated in a woman younger than 35.

Here the CDR3 reads CASSPGGNTEAFF. In DNA, the CDR3 is TGCGCCAGCAGCCCCGGGGGAAACACTGAAGCTTTCTTT. This sequence joins TRBV5-1 and TRBJ1-1; possible D gene TRBD1, 5 bases. V was trimmed by 4 bases and J by 2 bases, leaving 9 bases between them. The CDR3 spans 13 residues. From germline, CDR1 is SGHRS and CDR2 YFSETQ.